This TCR beta chain derives from a study of T cell repertoires in cytomegalovirus infection. Study in general: Public TCR beta signature analysis indicated the presence of both CMV infection and matching HLA type. Whole-study results and caveats: In two of eight donors, the top clonotype was HLA-C-restricted CMV-specific. CMV carriers with the relevant HLA were identified by cumulative public TCR beta family frequency.

Worth noting for this clonotype: Antigen unknown.

V was pared by 0 bases and J by 4 bases, with 13 bases between. This CDR3 region has 15 residues. Germline-derived CDR1 and CDR2 are SGDLS and YYNGEE. TCRdb analysed the reads with MiXCR anew, one entry per CDR3 protein. The table includes about 400,000 distinct CDR3 sequences, approximately 30% detected once. The source is a human donor in good health (CMV status not recorded). Some clones in this sample may be carry-over from other donors' samples. The chain recombines TRBV9 with TRBJ1-2; D call uncertain. The material sequenced was cultured PBMCs, taken from culture after CMV antigen stimulation. Written as DNA, the CDR3 is TGTGCCAGCAGCGTAGGGGAGACGGCCCTCTATGGCTACACCTTC. Its protein product is CASSVGETALYGYTF.